The rows below give T cell receptor beta chains drawn from one sample of a study of cytomegalovirus exposure and HLA in healthy donors. Sequencing used immunoSEQ multiplex PCR; TCRdb keeps in-frame clones, though not all of them. The profile covers nearly 100,000 clones, with less than 10% appearing a single time and about 5% taken by the ten largest. The specimen was PBMCs. These receptors all stem from a man between 45 and 60 years old in good health and CMV-seropositive. Both conserved end residues are part of each CDR3. A D gene is named only where the DNA matches it firmly. The listing skips clone size in some rows; elsewhere it reads once, few, many or a size class.

length	size	D	J	V	CDR3	DNA
14	-	TRBD2	TRBJ2-7	TRBV7-8	CASSQSGGGYEQYF	TGTGCCAGCAGCCAGTCTGGCGGGGGGTACGAGCAGTACTTC
14	many	TRBD1	TRBJ1-2	TRBV6-6	CASSLGQVAYGYTF	TGTGCCAGCAGCCTCGGACAGGTAGCCTATGGCTACACCTTC
13	-	TRBD2	TRBJ2-3	TRBV7-2	CASSPGTSGTQYF	TGTGCCAGCAGCCCTGGGACTAGCGGGACGCAGTATTTT
17	few	TRBD1	TRBJ2-1	TRBV4-1	CASSQANRGRFSDEQFF	TGCGCCAGCAGCCAAGCCAACAGGGGGCGCTTCTCCGATGAGCAGTTCTTC
13	-	-	TRBJ2-1	TRBV6-6	CASSYSNWGAQFF	TGTGCCAGCAGTTACTCGAACTGGGGAGCACAGTTCTTC
15	few	TRBD2	TRBJ2-7	TRBV11-3	CASSRGLAGEYEQYF	TGTGCCAGCAGCAGAGGACTAGCGGGAGAATACGAGCAGTACTTC
16	-	TRBD2	TRBJ2-7	TRBV18	CASSPPRNSGRDEQYF	TGTGCCAGCTCACCACCTCGTAATAGCGGGAGAGACGAGCAGTACTTC
13	-	-	TRBJ1-3	TRBV30	CAWDTDSGNTIYF	TGTGCCTGGGACACGGACTCTGGAAACACCATATATTTT
13	few	-	TRBJ1-2	TRBV7-3	CASSLGGNYGYTF	TGTGCCAGCAGCTTAGGGGGGAACTATGGCTACACCTTC
14	-	TRBD2	TRBJ2-3	TRBV6-1	CASSLAGAGDTQYF	TGTGCCAGCAGTCTAGCGGGAGCGGGAGATACGCAGTATTTT
19	few	TRBD2	TRBJ2-1	TRBV5-6	CASSLGLAGVKGSYNEQFF	TGTGCCAGCAGCTTGGGACTAGCGGGAGTAAAAGGGTCCTACAATGAGCAGTTCTTC
17	few	TRBD1	TRBJ2-7	TRBV11-3	CASSLEPLQGALYEQYF	TGTGCCAGCAGCTTAGAACCCCTCCAGGGGGCCCTCTACGAGCAGTACTTC
16	-	TRBD1	TRBJ2-5	TRBV7-9	CASSLKDRGTLGTQYF	TGTGCCAGCAGCCTCAAGGACAGGGGGACACTAGGGACCCAGTACTTC
14	-	TRBD1	TRBJ2-7	TRBV6-5	CASSSTRDSYEQYF	TGTGCCAGCAGTTCCACCCGGGACAGCTACGAGCAGTACTTC
14	few	-	TRBJ1-3	TRBV25-1	CASSLQGSGNTIYF	TGTGCCAGCAGCCTACAGGGTTCCGGAAACACCATATATTTT
15	few	-	TRBJ1-2	TRBV6-5	CASSYLRQPPYGYTF	TGTGCCAGCAGTTACTTGAGACAGCCACCCTATGGCTACACCTTC
17	few	TRBD2	TRBJ2-5	TRBV7-2	CASSRTSGSVSRWTQYF	TGTGCCAGCAGCCGCACTAGCGGGAGTGTCTCGAGATGGACCCAGTACTTC
15	few	-	TRBJ2-3	TRBV6-5	CASSFSRGTTDTQYF	TGTGCCAGCAGTTTCTCCAGGGGAACCACAGATACGCAGTATTTT
14	few	-	TRBJ1-6	TRBV6-5	CASRRLSYNSPLHF	TGTGCCAGCAGAAGACTCTCCTATAATTCACCTCTCCACTTT
15	few	TRBD2	TRBJ2-1	TRBV2	CASSRLAGASNEQFF	TGTGCCAGCAGTCGACTAGCGGGAGCATCGAATGAGCAGTTCTTC
13	-	-	TRBJ1-3	TRBV28	CASSGEYVNTIYF	TGTGCCAGCAGTGGGGAGTATGTGAACACCATATATTTT
15	-	-	TRBJ2-1	TRBV19	CASSIRGVSGNEQFF	TGTGCCAGTAGTATCAGGGGCGTGTCTGGCAATGAGCAGTTCTTC
19	-	TRBD2	TRBJ2-2	TRBV4-3	CASSQDGLAGVGRAGELFF	TGCGCCAGCAGCCAAGATGGACTAGCGGGAGTTGGTCGGGCCGGGGAGCTGTTTTTT
14	few	-	TRBJ1-6	TRBV11-2	CASSSSGAGSPLHF	TGTGCCAGCAGCTCCTCCGGTGCGGGGTCACCCCTCCACTTT
13	many	-	TRBJ2-3	TRBV28	CASRGLRTDTQYF	TGTGCCAGCAGGGGACTCCGCACAGATACGCAGTATTTT
15	many	-	TRBJ2-5	TRBV11-2	CASSPRRTIQETQYF	TGTGCCAGCAGCCCACGAAGGACAATCCAAGAGACCCAGTACTTC
12	few	-	TRBJ2-1	TRBV5-4	CASVEGPNEQFF	TGTGCCAGCGTTGAGGGCCCCAATGAGCAGTTCTTC
15	-	TRBD2	TRBJ2-3	TRBV9	CASSADGGSPDTQYF	TGTGCCAGCAGCGCGGATGGCGGGAGCCCAGATACGCAGTATTTT
18	-	-	TRBJ2-1	TRBV25-1	CASSESLRDWGDYNEQFF	TGTGCCAGCAGTGAATCCCTCAGGGACTGGGGCGATTACAATGAGCAGTTCTTC
13	-	TRBD2	TRBJ2-7	TRBV5-1	CASSLQRGYEQYF	TGCGCCAGCAGCCTTCAGCGGGGCTACGAGCAGTACTTC
15	few	TRBD2	TRBJ2-5	TRBV11-2	CASSSSGTTYETQYF	TGTGCCAGCAGCTCCTCAGGGACTACGTATGAGACCCAGTACTTC